The clone carrying this T cell receptor beta chain was detected ten times or more. CDR1 is DFQATT and CDR2 is SNEGSKA in the germline V gene (reference sequence). The CDR3 is 15 residues long. V lost 0 bases and J 3 bases, leaving 12 bases between the germline ends. The data were taken from a study of neurological immune-mediated disorders. Study in general: Multiple sclerosis patients (n ≈ 34) included around 30 with relapsing-remitting and 3 with secondary progressive disease.

TCRdb re-called the 5' RACE reads with MiXCR, one entry per CDR3 protein. The table records some 120,000 distinct CDR3 sequences, roughly 3.4% of them present only once. The V and J genes are TRBV20-1 and TRBJ2-1, with D possibly being TRBD2 (5 bases). This clonotype originated in a woman in her 30s with multiple sclerosis. Input material: PBMCs. CDR3 amino acids: CSARDLLADYNEQFF. CDR3 DNA sequence: TGCAGTGCTAGAGATCTCCTAGCTGACTACAATGAGCAGTTCTTC.